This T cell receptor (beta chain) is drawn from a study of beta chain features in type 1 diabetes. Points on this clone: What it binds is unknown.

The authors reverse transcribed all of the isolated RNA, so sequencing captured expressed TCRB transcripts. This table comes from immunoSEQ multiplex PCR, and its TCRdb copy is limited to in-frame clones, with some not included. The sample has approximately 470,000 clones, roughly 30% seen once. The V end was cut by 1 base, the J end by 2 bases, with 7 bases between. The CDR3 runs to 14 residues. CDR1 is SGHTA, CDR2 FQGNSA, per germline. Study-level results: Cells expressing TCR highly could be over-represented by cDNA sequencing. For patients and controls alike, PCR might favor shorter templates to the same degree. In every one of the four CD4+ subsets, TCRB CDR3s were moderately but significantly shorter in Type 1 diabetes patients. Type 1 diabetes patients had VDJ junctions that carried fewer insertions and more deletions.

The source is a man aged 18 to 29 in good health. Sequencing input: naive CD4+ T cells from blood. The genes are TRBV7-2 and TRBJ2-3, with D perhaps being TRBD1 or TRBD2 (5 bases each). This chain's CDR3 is CASSLVGPTDTQYF. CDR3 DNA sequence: TGTGCCAGCAGCTTAGTGGGACCCACAGATACGCAGTATTTT. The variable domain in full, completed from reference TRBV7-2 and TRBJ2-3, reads GAGVSQSPSNKVTEKGKDVELRCDPISGHTALYWYRQSLGQGLEFLIYFQGNSAPDKSGLPSDRFSAERTGGSVSTLTIQRTQQEDSAVYLCASSLVGPTDTQYFGPGTRLTVL.